One and the same sample provided the 10 T cell receptor beta chains below, sequenced in a study of control samples from healthy donors and cancer patients. TCRdb's table, derived via immunoSEQ multiplex PCR, lists solely in-frame clones and lacks some. The table shows 120,000 or so clones, with around nine tenths occurring only once. Sequenced material: blood. The receptors shown here come from a man aged 30-40 years in good health.

This rearrangement joins TRBV5-1 to TRBJ1-4; D uncertain. This CDR3 has 15 amino acids. Germline assignment: CDR1 SGHRS and CDR2 YFSETQ. Between the trimmed V and J ends, which lost 0 bases and 0 bases, there was a span of 6 bases. CDR3 protein: CASSLAGATNEKLFF. The CDR3 DNA reads TGCGCCAGCAGCTTGGCCGGAGCAACTAATGAAAAACTGTTTTTT.

This rearrangement joins TRBV30 to TRBJ1-5, with D possibly matching TRBD1 (5 bases). This CDR3 is built from 13 residues. CDR1 is GTSNPN and CDR2 is SVGIG in the germline V gene (reference sequence). Trimming pared 5 bases from V and 7 bases from J, leaving 15 bases between. CDR3 in amino acids: CAWDPGHGQPQHF. The CDR3 nucleotides read TGTGCCTGGGACCCTGGACACGGACAGCCCCAGCATTTT.

The V and J genes are TRBV5-4 and TRBJ2-3; D is possibly TRBD1 (7 bases). The germline gives CDR1 SGHNT, CDR2 YYREEE (reference sequence). The CDR3 runs to 15 residues. V was pared by 4 bases and J by 2 bases, with 14 bases between. CDR3 nucleotide sequence: TGTGCCAGCAGCCTCAGGGGGGAATACACAGATACGCAGTATTTT. It specifies CASSLRGEYTDTQYF.

The CDR3 reads CASGLLREAFF. The CDR3 nucleotides read TGTGCTAGTGGTTTGCTCAGAGAAGCTTTCTTT. The chain couples TRBV12-5 to TRBJ1-1; D not certain. Per germline, CDR1 LGHNT and CDR2 FRNRAP. Trimming left V 2 bases short and J 8 bases short, with 6 bases between. The CDR3 length is 11 residues.

The chain couples TRBV30 to TRBJ1-3; tentatively, D is TRBD1 (5 bases). V gave up 2 bases and J gave up 8 bases, with 13 bases separating them. The length of the CDR3 is 13 residues. CDR1 GTSNPN and CDR2 SVGIG come from the germline V gene (reference sequence). The CDR3 reads CAWSSGEGHTIYF. The CDR3 coding sequence is TGTGCCTGGAGTTCGGGGGAAGGACACACCATATATTTT. The entire variable domain, with the rest obtained from reference TRBV30 and TRBJ1-3, is as follows: SQTIHQWPATLVQPVGSPLSLECTVEGTSNPNLYWYRQAAGRGLQLLFYSVGIGQISSEVPQNLSASRPQDRQFILSSKKLLLSDSGFYLCAWSSGEGHTIYFGEGSWLTVV.

The rearrangement uses TRBV6-5 and TRBJ1-1; tentatively, D is TRBD1 (6 bases). With 6 bases removed from V and 1 base from J, the gap between germline ends came to 9 bases. The CDR3 extends over 13 amino acids. Germline V lookup: CDR1 MNHEY, CDR2 SVGAGI. The CDR3 protein is CASRLDRNTEAFF. The CDR3 bases are TGTGCCAGCAGACTGGACAGGAACACTGAAGCTTTCTTT.

This sequence joins TRBV6-6 and TRBJ1-3; 9 bases align to TRBD1. Germline V gene lookup returns CDR1 MNHNY and CDR2 SVGAGI (reference sequence). V shed 6 bases and J 2 bases; nucleotides not matched to a gene: 2. This CDR3 has 14 residues. The CDR3 sequence is CASRGQGTGNTIYF. CDR3 DNA sequence: TGTGCCAGCAGGGGACAGGGAACTGGAAACACCATATATTTT.

DNA for the CDR3: TGTGCCAGCAGCCTTATTTCGACAGGGAACACTGAAGCTTTCTTT. This translates into CASSLISTGNTEAFF. The chain recombines TRBV5-5 with TRBJ1-1; D perhaps matches TRBD1 (6 bases). The germline V and J ends were trimmed by 4 bases and 1 base, with 14 bases remaining between them. The length of the CDR3 is 15 residues. Germline assignment: CDR1 SGHKS and CDR2 YYEKEE (reference sequence).

This clone was recorded once. This rearrangement joins TRBV2 to TRBJ1-2; D is uncertain. Germline loops: CDR1 SNHLY, CDR2 FYNNEI. V was pared by 2 bases and J by 1 base, with 8 bases between. The CDR3 has 14 amino acids. The CDR3 reads CASSETVFNYGYTF. The CDR3 DNA reads as TGTGCCAGCAGTGAAACAGTTTTTAACTATGGCTACACCTTC.

The chain combines TRBV30 with TRBJ1-4; D gene ambiguous. The CDR3 length is 14 residues. V lost 0 bases, J lost 5 bases, and 10 bases lay in between. Per the germline V gene, CDR1 is GTSNPN and CDR2 is SVGIG (reference sequence). The CDR3 bases are TGTGCCTGGAGTGTAGTGACGGGGAATGAAAAACTGTTTTTT. Its protein is CAWSVVTGNEKLFF.